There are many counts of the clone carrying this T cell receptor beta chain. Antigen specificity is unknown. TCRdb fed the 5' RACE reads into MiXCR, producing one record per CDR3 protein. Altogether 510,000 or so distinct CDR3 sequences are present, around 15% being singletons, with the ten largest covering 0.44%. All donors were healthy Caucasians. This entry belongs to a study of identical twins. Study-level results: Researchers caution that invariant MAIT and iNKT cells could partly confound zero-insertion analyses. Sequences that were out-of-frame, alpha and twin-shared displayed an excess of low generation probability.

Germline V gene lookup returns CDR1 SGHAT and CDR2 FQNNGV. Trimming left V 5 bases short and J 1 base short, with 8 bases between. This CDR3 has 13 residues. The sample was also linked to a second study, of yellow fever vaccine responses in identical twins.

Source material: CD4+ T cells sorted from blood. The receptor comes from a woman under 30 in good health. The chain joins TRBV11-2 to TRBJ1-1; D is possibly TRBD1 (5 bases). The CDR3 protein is CASSVGPNTEAFF. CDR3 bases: TGTGCCAGCAGCGTGGGACCGAACACTGAAGCTTTCTTT.